These T cell receptor beta chains were read from a single sample in a study of blood T cell repertoires in COVID-19. Sequenced by immunoSEQ multiplex PCR; TCRdb stores in-frame clones only, minus some. The table records fewer than 350,000 clones, 75% to 90% of them present only once. The sample was peripheral blood. These receptors were taken from a woman in her seventies with COVID-19, enrolled during active disease. Both conserved end residues are part of each CDR3.

j_gene,v_gene,len,CDR3aa
TRBJ1-5,TRBV2,13,CASTGWTNQPQHF
TRBJ2-1,TRBV10-3,15,CAIMSTSGGADEQFF
TRBJ1-2,TRBV6-4,15,CASSEEPGANYGYTF
TRBJ2-7,TRBV3-1/TRBV3-2,12,CASSRGVYEQYF
TRBJ2-1,TRBV27,15,CASSSPGQGRDEQFF
TRBJ1-5,TRBV27,13,CASSPGSNQPQHF
TRBJ1-2,TRBV19,15,CASSRGSYLNYGYTF
TRBJ1-1,TRBV5-8,14,CASSLGLRVEEAFF
TRBJ2-7,TRBV2,14,CASSGRLAGAEQYF
TRBJ2-1,TRBV24-1,16,CATSDFGPGGEDEQFF
TRBJ2-7,TRBV2,16,CASSSSPTSGAYEQYF
TRBJ2-7,TRBV2,13,CASTGDGGGEQYF
TRBJ2-1,TRBV4-3,13,CASSQDSGNEQFF
TRBJ2-2,TRBV5-1,17,CASSWTSGGASTGELFF
TRBJ1-2,TRBV4-1,14,CASSQGRGRGGYTF
TRBJ1-3,TRBV10-3,14,CAISPFLSENTIYF
TRBJ1-5,TRBV6-2/TRBV6-3,13,CASSYSAYQPQHF
TRBJ2-7,TRBV30,13,CAWSLRGLYEQYF
TRBJ1-1,TRBV5-1,15,CASSLVSSGGLEAFF
TRBJ2-7,TRBV28,13,CASSGGTGREQYF
TRBJ1-5,TRBV3-1/TRBV3-2,15,CASSQDLRFNQPQHF
TRBJ1-1,TRBV19,13,CASSLQANTEAFF
TRBJ2-3,TRBV19,13,CASLGQGADTQYF